Presented here are 3 T cell receptor beta chains from one specimen sequenced in a study of cytomegalovirus exposure and HLA in healthy donors. With 60 Vbeta and 13 Jbeta primers, the PCR was carried out. The table came from immunoSEQ multiplex PCR; TCRdb's copy has only in-frame clones and leaves some out. The sample has approximately 200,000 clones, almost 80% seen once; the top ten hold approximately 1.5%. The sample comprised PBMCs. Every receptor here comes from a woman aged 18-35 years in good health and CMV-seronegative.

The chain links TRBV7-2 to TRBJ1-2; TRBD1 aligns across 7 bases. Germline lookup yields CDR1 SGHTA and CDR2 FQGNSA. V trimming: 5 bases; J trimming: 8 bases; junction bases outside the gene matches: 8. This CDR3 comprises 13 residues. This CDR3 is CASSTTGIGGYTF. As DNA, the CDR3 is TGTGCCAGCAGCACGACAGGGATCGGAGGCTACACCTTC.

The chain's CDR3 is CASSAHHYEQYF. As DNA, the CDR3 is TGTGCCAGCAGCGCACACCACTACGAGCAGTACTTC. V and J are TRBV7-9 and TRBJ2-7; no clear D. The CDR3 covers 12 residues. Trimming removed 5 bases from V and 3 bases from J, with 8 bases in between. Germline loops: CDR1 SEHNR, CDR2 FQNEAQ (reference sequence).

The chain links TRBV19 to TRBJ2-2; TRBD1 agrees at 7 bases. V dropped 3 bases and J dropped 1; count of bases not matched to a gene: 2. There are 15 residues in the CDR3. From germline, CDR1 is LNHDA and CDR2 SQIVND (reference sequence). The CDR3 nucleotides are TGTGCCAGTAGTATCCGGGACAGGAACACCGGGGAGCTGTTTTTT. As protein: CASSIRDRNTGELFF. Full variable domain (remainder filled in from reference TRBV19 and TRBJ2-2): DGGITQSPKYLFRKEGQNVTLSCEQNLNHDAMYWYRQDPGQGLRLIYYSQIVNDFQKGDIAEGYSVSREKKESFPLTVTSAQKNPTAFYLCASSIRDRNTGELFFGEGSRLTVL.